The present entry profiles one T cell receptor beta chain with its context. The antigen is not known. Produced via immunoSEQ multiplex PCR; TCRdb's table is partial and in-frame only. The data show some 63,000 clones, with around 89% seen just once and 1% to 1.5% held by the top ten. The V segment lost 4 bases and the J segment 1 base; nucleotides outside the gene matches: 6. CDR1 GTSNPN and CDR2 SVGIG come from the germline V gene (reference sequence). This CDR3 spans 14 amino acids. The data are from a study of cytomegalovirus exposure and HLA in healthy donors. At the level of the study: The approximately 670 first-cohort repertoires and the roughly 130 validation repertoires shared the same platform, a later analysis reported.

A 120-subject validation cohort, separate from the roughly 680-subject first cohort, supplied the donors. General study findings and limits: Most TCR sequences were seen very rarely across donors, but some public TCRs occurred in many. Subsequent analysis of the 120 or so validation repertoires found a tendency for first-cohort TCR clusters to co-occur.

The origin of this receptor is a woman in her late teens or twenties in good health and CMV-seronegative. V and J are TRBV30 and TRBJ2-5; 7 bases are a match to TRBD1. Sequenced input: PBMCs. For the CDR3, the DNA is TGTGCCTGGACGGGCAGACAGGGCCAAGAGACCCAGTACTTC. It translates to CAWTGRQGQETQYF.